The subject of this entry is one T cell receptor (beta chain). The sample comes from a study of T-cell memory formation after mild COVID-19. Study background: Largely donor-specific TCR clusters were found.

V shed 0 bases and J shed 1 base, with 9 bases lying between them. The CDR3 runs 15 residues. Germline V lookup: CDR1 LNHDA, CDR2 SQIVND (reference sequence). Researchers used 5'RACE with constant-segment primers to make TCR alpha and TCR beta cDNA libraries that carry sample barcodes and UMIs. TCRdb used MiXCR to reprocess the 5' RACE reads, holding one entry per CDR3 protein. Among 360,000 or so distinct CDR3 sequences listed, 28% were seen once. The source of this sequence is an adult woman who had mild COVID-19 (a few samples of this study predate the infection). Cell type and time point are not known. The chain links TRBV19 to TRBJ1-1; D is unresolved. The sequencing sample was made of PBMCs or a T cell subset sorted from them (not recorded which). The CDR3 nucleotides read TGTGCCAGTAGTATAGATGTTGCGACGAACACTGAAGCTTTCTTT. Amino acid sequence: CASSIDVATNTEAFF.